One sample yielded the 27 T cell receptor beta chains listed below, sequenced in a study of blood T cells in healthy people across ages. A second PCR, run for about 7 to 12 cycles, used a sample-barcoded 5' primer plus a J-beta primer mix. TCRdb re-analysed the 5' RACE reads in MiXCR, keeping a single row per CDR3 protein. Altogether about 1.4 million distinct CDR3 sequences are present, 59% being singletons, with the ten largest covering 5% to 7%. Sequencing was done on a sample of blood. These receptors came from a man aged 18 to 29 in good health.

This clonotype appeared a few times. The chain links TRBV10-3 to TRBJ2-5; D not resolved. Germline assignment: CDR1 ENHRY and CDR2 SYGVKD. The CDR3 has 14 residues. Trimming pared 6 bases from V and 5 bases from J, leaving 16 bases between. The CDR3 loop is CAISPLGGGETQYF. The CDR3, as DNA: TGTGCCATCAGCCCTCTGGGCGGTGGGGAGACCCAGTACTTC.

The chain recombines TRBV6-2 or TRBV6-3 with TRBJ2-7, with D perhaps TRBD2 (5 bases). V was pared by 0 bases and J by 3 bases, with 18 bases between. The CDR3 has 17 amino acids. Germline CDR1 MNHEY, CDR2 SVGEGT. CDR3 nucleotide sequence: TGTGCCAGCAGTTACTCGGGGTCCCGGGGTCCCCGCTACGAGCAGTACTTC. It specifies CASSYSGSRGPRYEQYF.

The rearrangement links TRBV10-3 to TRBJ1-1; D ambiguous. V was trimmed by 0 bases and J by 0 bases, leaving 17 bases between them. CDR3 size: 18 residues. Germline CDR1 ENHRY, CDR2 SYGVKD. The CDR3 loop reads CAISESGQSYSMNTEAFF. CDR3 bases: TGTGCCATCAGTGAGTCAGGCCAGTCCTACTCAATGAACACTGAAGCTTTCTTT.

The table lists this clonotype with a count of one. The gene calls are TRBV24-1 and TRBJ2-1; TRBD2 agrees at 9 bases. Losses at the gene ends were 5 bases for V and 2 bases for J; bases not matched to a gene: 3. This CDR3 region has 15 residues. Germline CDR1 is KGHDR and CDR2 is SFDVKD. CDR3 nucleotides: TGTGCCACCAGTGCGGCGGGAGGGACCTACAATGAGCAGTTCTTC. Amino acid sequence: CATSAAGGTYNEQFF.

The rearrangement links TRBV5-5 to TRBJ1-5, with D possibly being TRBD1 (5 bases). The germline V and J ends were trimmed by 4 bases and 9 bases, with 20 bases remaining between them. The CDR3 runs 15 residues. The V gene's germline CDR1 is SGHKS and CDR2 YYEKEE (reference sequence). The CDR3 protein is CASSPRDEGPWPQHF. CDR3 coding DNA: TGTGCCAGCAGCCCCCGGGACGAGGGACCTTGGCCCCAGCATTTT.

This chain connects TRBV7-6 to TRBJ2-5; 8 bases fit TRBD2. Germline V gene data show CDR1 as SGHVS and CDR2 as FNYEAQ. The CDR3 contains 13 residues. J lost 11 bases, V lost 7 bases, and 12 bases had no gene match. The CDR3 DNA reads as TGTGCCAGCATCGAGAGCGGGAGTAACGGGCAGTACTTC. Translation: CASIESGSNGQYF. Together with reference TRBV7-6 and TRBJ2-5, the CDR3 gives the full variable domain: GAGVSQSPRYKVTKRGQDVALRCDPISGHVSLYWYRQALGQGPEFLTYFNYEAQQDKSGLPNDRFSAERPEGSISTLTIQRTEQRDSAMYRCASIESGSNGQYFGPGTRLLVL.

This chain uses TRBV11-2 with TRBJ1-2; TRBD1 is a possible D gene (5 bases). The germline CDR1 and CDR2 sequences are SGHAT and FQNNGV. V was trimmed by 5 bases and J by 6 bases, leaving 22 bases between them. CDR3 length equals 16 residues. CDR3 region: CASSPIGGRTFDGYTF. The CDR3 nucleotides are TGTGCCAGCAGCCCAATTGGGGGGAGGACCTTTGATGGCTACACCTTC.

On this clonotype itself: The germline gene is not matched at one end of the junction; a read error may be the cause. CDR3 in amino acids: CASSFGTGKYQETQYF. DNA of the CDR3: TGTGCCAGCAGCTTCGGAACAGGGAAGTACCAGGAGACCCAGTACTTC. V gene TRBV7-9 combines with J gene TRBJ2-5; D possibly corresponds to TRBD1 (6 bases). In germline, CDR1 is SEHNR, CDR2 FQNEAQ (reference sequence). The CDR3 consists of 16 residues.

The chain couples TRBV20-1 to TRBJ2-1, with D perhaps matching TRBD2 (5 bases). Germline assignment: CDR1 DFQATT and CDR2 SNEGSKA (reference sequence). This CDR3 is 13 amino acids long. Deletions cut 3 bases from V and 4 bases from J, with 10 bases between. The CDR3 DNA sequence: TGCAGTGCTAGGGCGGGCATATACAATGAGCAGTTCTTC. Protein: CSARAGIYNEQFF.

V gene TRBV20-1 combines with J gene TRBJ1-5, with TRBD1 identical over 7 bases. This CDR3 has 16 residues. The ends lost 6 bases at V and 3 bases at J; junction bases unmatched: 14. The germline CDR1 and CDR2 sequences are DFQATT and SNEGSKA (reference sequence). The CDR3 reads CSAPNTGDPINQPQHF. CDR3 nucleotides: TGCAGTGCCCCAAATACAGGGGATCCGATCAATCAGCCCCAGCATTTT.

This clonotype was counted only a few times. The rearrangement links TRBV12-5 to TRBJ1-2; D is uncertain. This CDR3 spans 14 amino acids. The V gene's germline CDR1 is LGHNT and CDR2 FRNRAP. V was shortened by 5 bases and J by 0 bases, with 10 bases between the two germline ends. For the CDR3, the DNA is TGTGCTAGTGGTCTAGAACTAGCTAACTATGGCTACACCTTC. Its translation is CASGLELANYGYTF.

The chain employs TRBV4-1 and TRBJ1-5; D might be TRBD1 (5 bases). Trimming pared 2 bases from V and 7 bases from J, leaving 15 bases between. Germline V gene lookup returns CDR1 MGHRA and CDR2 YSYEKL. This CDR3 comprises 15 residues. CDR3 in amino acids: CASSQLVGAGQPQHF. The CDR3 nucleotides are TGCGCCAGCAGCCAACTCGTAGGGGCAGGGCAGCCCCAGCATTTT.

This clonotype was observed a single time. V and J are TRBV10-3 and TRBJ1-1; weak D call: TRBD1 (5 bases). CDR3 size: 13 residues. Germline lookup yields CDR1 ENHRY and CDR2 SYGVKD. Between the trimmed V and J ends, which lost 7 bases and 6 bases, there was a span of 15 bases. The CDR3 spells CAIKEGRDPEAFF. In DNA form, the CDR3 reads TGTGCCATCAAAGAGGGGAGGGATCCTGAAGCTTTCTTT.

The genes are TRBV7-9 and TRBJ2-4; TRBD1 aligns across 9 bases. This CDR3 comprises 13 residues. Unmatched junction bases numbered 7, after V lost 5 bases and J lost 11 bases. Germline CDR1 is SEHNR and CDR2 is FQNEAQ (reference sequence). Here the CDR3 reads CASSPGTGTVQYF. The DNA for the CDR3 is TGTGCCAGCAGCCCGGGGACAGGGACGGTTCAGTACTTC.

A remark on this clonotype: One junction end disagrees with the germline gene, perhaps due to a read error. The V and J genes are TRBV4-1 and TRBJ1-5, with D unresolved. Germline CDR1 is MGHRA and CDR2 is YSYEKL. The CDR3 covers 13 residues. The CDR3 DNA follows: TGCGCCAGCAGCCAAGATCAGCATCAGTCCCAGCATTTT. Protein sequence: CASSQDQHQSQHF.

This clonotype has only one observation. V and J are TRBV9 and TRBJ2-1, with 9 bases aligning to TRBD2. Per germline, CDR1 SGDLS and CDR2 YYNGEE. The CDR3 length is 16 residues. The trim removed 4 bases at V and 3 bases at J, leaving 8 bases unmatched. CDR3 DNA sequence: TGTGCCAGCAGCCCAAAAGCGGGGGGCCTCTACAATGAGCAGTTCTTC. Protein sequence: CASSPKAGGLYNEQFF.

The CDR3 sequence is CASSYRGQAKSRETQYF. In DNA form, the CDR3 reads TGTGCCAGCAGTTACCGAGGACAGGCCAAATCGCGGGAGACCCAGTACTTC. This chain joins TRBV6-2 or TRBV6-3 and TRBJ2-5; 7 bases fit TRBD1. The V segment lost 2 bases and the J segment 5 bases; nucleotides outside the gene matches: 14. This CDR3 spans 17 amino acids. Germline loops: CDR1 MNHEY, CDR2 SVGEGT.

The chain couples TRBV2 to TRBJ1-2; TRBD1 might be the D (6 bases). Germline CDR1 is SNHLY and CDR2 is FYNNEI. CDR3 length: 15 residues. Deletions cut 6 bases from V and 1 base from J, with 15 bases between. CDR3 amino acids: CASSEQGYFNYGYTF. In DNA, the CDR3 is TGTGCCAGCAGCGAACAGGGCTACTTTAACTATGGCTACACCTTC.

The genes are TRBV20-1 and TRBJ1-1; 9 bases fit TRBD1. The CDR3 length is 15 residues. The V gene's germline CDR1 is DFQATT and CDR2 SNEGSKA (reference sequence). V lost 3 bases to trimming and J lost 5 bases; unmatched junction nucleotides: 10. The DNA of the CDR3 is TGCAGTGCTAGGGGGAACAGGGGGCTGGGTACTGAAGCTTTCTTT. It yields the protein CSARGNRGLGTEAFF.

The chain recombines TRBV11-2 with TRBJ2-7; 7 bases map to TRBD1. This CDR3 spans 12 amino acids. The germline gives CDR1 SGHAT, CDR2 FQNNGV. V was clipped by 5 bases and J by 7 bases; unmatched bases: 5. The CDR3 region is CASSRQGQEQYF. CDR3 DNA sequence: TGTGCCAGCAGCAGACAGGGTCAGGAGCAGTACTTC.

The V call is TRBV12-3 or TRBV12-4, the J call TRBJ2-1, with 9 bases identical to TRBD2. CDR3 length: 15 residues. After removal of 6 bases from V and 4 bases from J, the junction contained 7 bases not matched to a gene. Here the CDR3 DNA reads TGTGCCAGCAGGCCTTCTAGCGGGGCTTACAATGAGCAGTTCTTC. This gives the protein CASRPSSGAYNEQFF.

V gene TRBV4-1 combines with J gene TRBJ1-2, with a weak D call TRBD1 (5 bases). CDR1 and CDR2 from the germline V gene are MGHRA and YSYEKL. The CDR3 loop spans 15 amino acids. Trimming took 0 bases from V and 4 from J, leaving 12 bases between them. In nucleotides, the CDR3 is TGCGCCAGCAGCCAAGAATCGACCGGGGCCTATGGCTACACCTTC. This codes for CASSQESTGAYGYTF.

The chain couples TRBV4-3 to TRBJ2-1; D is unresolved. CDR1 is LGHNA and CDR2 is YSLEER in the germline V gene. The V gene lost 3 bases and the J gene lost 5 bases, with 17 bases spanning the gap. The CDR3 covers 16 residues. CDR3 nucleotides: TGCGCCAGCAGCCAGCAGCCCACGGCCCCGAACAATGAGCAGTTCTTC. It translates to CASSQQPTAPNNEQFF.

This sequence joins TRBV29-1 and TRBJ2-7; 10 bases are a match to TRBD1. The V gene's germline CDR1 is SQVTM and CDR2 ANQGSEA. CDR3 length: 15 residues. Trimming took 4 bases from V and 2 from J; bases not matched to a gene: 8. The CDR3 nucleotides read TGCAGCGTTGTTAAAGGGACAGGGGCCCCCTACGAGCAGTACTTC. Residues: CSVVKGTGAPYEQYF.

This chain joins TRBV6-1 and TRBJ2-3, with D possibly matching TRBD1 (7 bases). V lost 4 bases to trimming and J lost 4 bases, with 24 bases between them. From germline, CDR1 is MNHNS and CDR2 SASEGT. The CDR3 has 18 amino acids. The CDR3, as DNA: TGTGCCAGCAGTGGGAGGGACAGCTTGGAGGCAGCGGCAGATACGCAGTATTTT. Translated: CASSGRDSLEAAADTQYF.

V is TRBV7-2 and J is TRBJ2-7, with unresolved D. Per germline, CDR1 SGHTA and CDR2 FQGNSA. Trimming took off 6 bases at V and 6 bases at J, with 24 bases between the two ends. The CDR3 is 16 residues long. The CDR3, as DNA: TGTGCCAGCAGTAAAGGGCCCGGGCCCATCCCCCTCGAGCAGTACTTC. Its translation: CASSKGPGPIPLEQYF.

The V call is TRBV27, the J call TRBJ2-7; D may be TRBD2 (6 bases). V lost 6 bases and J 0 bases, leaving 24 bases between the germline ends. Looked up from germline, CDR1 is MNHEY and CDR2 is SMNVEV (reference sequence). CDR3 length equals 18 residues. CDR3 amino acids: CASSSRGTREFSSYEQYF. In DNA, the CDR3 is TGTGCCAGCAGCTCCCGGGGGACTCGAGAGTTTAGCTCCTACGAGCAGTACTTC.